A single sample gave rise to the 13 T cell receptor beta chains below, sequenced in a study of blood T cells in healthy people across ages (dated by TCRdb to between 2015 and 2017). Receptor amplification or capture employed 5' RACE. The run used an Illumina HiSeq 2500. A second PCR of about 6 to 11 cycles was performed with a sample-barcoded 5' primer and a J-beta primer mix. TCRdb itself trimmed the public reads at Q25 with fastp, ran MiXCR and retained productive beta chains. Entries are consolidated by CDR3 protein sequence, retaining the most common genes and DNA. The sample profile shows about 900,000 distinct CDR3 sequences; roughly 48% of them were found once. The biggest ten clones account for roughly 13% of the sample. Sequencing was carried out using blood. The receptors originated from a man aged 25 to 45 in good health.

This chain uses TRBV6-5 with TRBJ1-6; TRBD1 matches at 7 bases. CDR1 MNHEY and CDR2 SVGAGI come from the germline V gene. V gave up 2 bases and J gave up 7 bases; unmatched junction bases: 5. CDR3 length: 15 amino acids. CDR3 residues: CASSYATGKNSPLHF. CDR3 nucleotides: TGTGCCAGCAGTTACGCGACAGGGAAGAATTCACCCCTCCACTTT.

This clonotype was detected only once. The chain has TRBV20-1 and TRBJ2-3, with D unclear. From germline, CDR1 is DFQATT and CDR2 SNEGSKA (reference sequence). V was clipped by 0 bases and J by 2 bases, with 3 bases between them. CDR3 size: 12 residues. The CDR3 nucleotides are TGCAGTGCTAGAGAGGCCACAGATACGCAGTATTTT. Amino acids: CSAREATDTQYF.

A few counts support this clonotype. The chain employs TRBV15 and TRBJ1-6; D remains unclear. V was pared by 0 bases and J by 2 bases, with 11 bases between. CDR3 length: 17 amino acids. Germline lookup yields CDR1 LNHNV and CDR2 YYDKDF (reference sequence). CDR3 bases: TGTGCCACCAGCAGAGAAGTGGCAGAAGCCTATAATTCACCCCTCCACTTT. Residues: CATSREVAEAYNSPLHF.

This clonotype came up a few times. The V gene is TRBV28, the J gene TRBJ1-5, with D unclear. The length of the CDR3 is 15 residues. Germline-derived CDR1 and CDR2 are MDHEN and SYDVKM. V was clipped by 4 bases and J by 3 bases, with 13 bases between them. The CDR3 is CASSSLGGSNQPQHF. The CDR3, as DNA: TGTGCCAGCAGTTCCCTGGGCGGATCCAATCAGCCCCAGCATTTT.

The chain uses TRBV29-1 and TRBJ1-1; D remains unclear. The V gene's germline CDR1 is SQVTM and CDR2 ANQGSEA. The CDR3 is 14 amino acids. V lost 4 bases and J lost 3, with 15 bases in between. CDR3 amino acids: CSVVLQAIYTEAFF. Written as DNA, the CDR3 is TGCAGCGTTGTTCTGCAGGCCATCTACACTGAAGCTTTCTTT.

This clonotype showed up just once. This rearrangement joins TRBV20-1 to TRBJ2-3, with 9 bases that match TRBD2. The V gene's germline CDR1 is DFQATT and CDR2 SNEGSKA (reference sequence). J lost 5 bases, V lost 0 bases, and 12 bases had no gene match. The CDR3 is made up of 17 amino acids. CDR3 region: CSARDWLAGTKGDTQYF. CDR3 in DNA: TGCAGTGCTAGAGATTGGCTAGCGGGGACCAAGGGAGATACGCAGTATTTT.

This clonotype was found a few times. This chain connects TRBV29-1 to TRBJ2-5, with D perhaps matching TRBD2 (5 bases). The CDR3 spans 13 residues. From germline, CDR1 is SQVTM and CDR2 ANQGSEA. The CDR3 nucleotides read TGCACCGGGAAGGGCGCTAATAAAGAGACCCAGTACTTC. Its protein product is CTGKGANKETQYF. The full variable domain, with the rest looked up from reference TRBV29-1 and TRBJ2-5, is SAVISQKPSRDICQRGTSLTIQCQVDSQVTMMFWYRQQPGQSLTLIATANQGSEATYESGFVIDKFPISRPNLTFSTLTVSNMSPEDSSIYLCTGKGANKETQYFGPGTRLLVL.

The chain couples TRBV7-2 to TRBJ2-4; 7 nucleotides agree with TRBD1. The DNA end is a closer match to TRBJ2-7, so the J assignment may be wrong. Germline V gives CDR1 SGHTA, CDR2 FQGNSA. CDR3 length equals 17 residues. In DNA form, the CDR3 reads TGTGCCAGCAGTTTCGGGACAGACCGCTCAGTCACCTACGAGCAGTACTTC. It translates to CASSFGTDRSVTYEQYF.

The chain recombines TRBV28 with TRBJ2-3; 11 bases are shared with TRBD2. From germline, CDR1 is MDHEN and CDR2 SYDVKM. The CDR3 contains 16 residues. This CDR3 is CTTGVSGGAQADTQYF. The CDR3 DNA is TGTACCACAGGGGTTAGCGGGGGGGCCCAGGCAGATACGCAGTATTTT.

V usage is TRBV18 and J usage is TRBJ2-1, with TRBD2 matching over 7 bases. This CDR3 is built from 16 residues. Germline V gene data show CDR1 as KGHSH and CDR2 as LQKENI. V gave up 6 bases and J gave up 3 bases; unmatched junction bases: 11. The CDR3 sequence is CASSPISLAVYNEQFF. CDR3 in DNA: TGTGCCAGCTCCCCAATCAGCCTAGCGGTCTACAATGAGCAGTTCTTC.

In its sample, this clonotype was seen a few times. The chain couples TRBV9 to TRBJ2-6; TRBD1 matches 12 bases. Germline CDR1 reads SGDLS; CDR2 reads YYNGEE. V lost 2 bases, J lost 3 bases, and 3 bases stayed unmatched. The CDR3 sequence is 17 residues long. The CDR3 protein is CASSVGDRGLGANVLTF. Here the CDR3 DNA reads TGTGCCAGCAGCGTGGGGGACAGGGGGCTTGGGGCCAACGTCCTGACTTTC.

This clonotype occurred a few times. The chain uses TRBV10-3 and TRBJ1-2, with D uncertain. Germline V gene data show CDR1 as ENHRY and CDR2 as SYGVKD. CDR3 length: 13 residues. Trimming shortened V by 7 bases and J by 2 bases, and 11 bases separated the two germline ends. The CDR3 bases are TGTGCCATCACGGACGGCACAAACTATGGCTACACCTTC. Protein product: CAITDGTNYGYTF.

The table lists this clonotype with a few counts. The genes are TRBV11-2 and TRBJ2-5; unclear D gene. Germline CDR1 reads SGHAT; CDR2 reads FQNNGV. This CDR3 is 12 amino acids long. V lost 0 bases and J lost 5, with 4 bases in between. The CDR3 DNA is TGTGCCAGCAGCTTAGATTTCGAGACCCAGTACTTC. It codes for CASSLDFETQYF. The full variable domain, with the rest looked up from reference TRBV11-2 and TRBJ2-5, is EAGVAQSPRYKIIEKRQSVAFWCNPISGHATLYWYQQILGQGPKLLIQFQNNGVVDDSQLPKDRFSAERLKGVDSTLKIQPAKLEDSAVYLCASSLDFETQYFGPGTRLLVL.